This T cell receptor (beta chain) was sequenced in a study of graft-versus-host responses after intestinal transplantation. Background on the study: Each recipient received a multivisceral, liver-intestinal, or isolated intestinal graft. Tacrolimus plus steroids were given to all recipients for approximately three years, preceded by anti-thymocyte globulin induction. Study findings and constraints: High graft-versus-host to host-versus-graft clonal ratios were found in allografts of patients who had graft-donor T cell macrochimerism. GvH clones were identified in recipient marrow, with some first appearing in ileum or blood.

This clone was counted only a few times. The antigen is unknown. Sequencing was performed with immunoSEQ multiplex PCR; in TCRdb, only in-frame clones are kept and a portion is missing. The sample includes about 57,000 clones, 70% to 90% of them seen just once. This material consisted of PBMCs, taken 26 days after transplant. This sequence originates from a human patient who received an intestinal transplant, so some T cells may come from the graft donor.

The CDR3 DNA is TGTGCCAGCAGTCCAAGGGGGCCGCGGGGTGAGCAGTACGTC. This translates into CASSPRGPRGEQYV. The rearrangement uses TRBV28 and TRBJ2-7; D might be TRBD1 (7 bases). Germline CDR1 MDHEN, CDR2 SYDVKM. Trimming took off 5 bases at V and 7 bases at J, with 18 bases between the two ends. The CDR3 is made up of 14 amino acids.